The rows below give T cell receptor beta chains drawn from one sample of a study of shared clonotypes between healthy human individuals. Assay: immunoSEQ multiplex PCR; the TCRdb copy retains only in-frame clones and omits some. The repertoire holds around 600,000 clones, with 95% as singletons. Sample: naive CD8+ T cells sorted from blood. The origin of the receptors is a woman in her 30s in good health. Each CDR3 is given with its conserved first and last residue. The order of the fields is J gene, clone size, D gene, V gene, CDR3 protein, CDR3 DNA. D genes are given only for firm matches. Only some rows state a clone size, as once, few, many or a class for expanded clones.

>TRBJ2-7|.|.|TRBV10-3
CAISESSGEGYEQYF
TGTGCCATCAGTGAGTCGTCAGGAGAAGGGTACGAGCAGTACTTC
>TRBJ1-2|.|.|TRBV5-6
CASSLMGARGYTF
TGTGCCAGCAGCTTGATGGGGGCGAGGGGCTACACCTTC
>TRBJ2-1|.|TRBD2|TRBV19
CASSKTSGAYNEQFF
TGTGCCAGTAGTAAGACTAGCGGGGCGTACAATGAGCAGTTCTTC
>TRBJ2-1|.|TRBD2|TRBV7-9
CASSPRLAGDRYNEQFF
TGTGCCAGCAGCCCCAGACTAGCGGGAGATCGATACAATGAGCAGTTCTTC
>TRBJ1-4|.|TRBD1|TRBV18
CASSGQGANEKLFF
TGTGCCAGCTCAGGCCAGGGGGCTAATGAAAAACTGTTTTTT
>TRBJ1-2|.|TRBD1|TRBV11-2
CASSPGTGGIRGYGYTF
TGTGCCAGCAGCCCCGGGACAGGGGGGATCAGGGGCTATGGCTACACCTTC
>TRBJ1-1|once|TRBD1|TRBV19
CASRQGFTEAFF
TGTGCCAGTAGACAGGGGTTCACTGAAGCTTTCTTT
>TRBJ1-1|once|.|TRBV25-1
CASSESGVPTEAFF
TGTGCCAGCAGTGAATCAGGGGTTCCGACTGAAGCTTTCTTT
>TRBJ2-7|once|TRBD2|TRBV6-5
CASSMTSGREEQYF
TGTGCCAGCAGTATGACTAGCGGGAGGGAAGAGCAGTACTTC
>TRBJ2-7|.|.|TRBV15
CATSNSYEQYF
TGTGCCACCAGCAACTCATACGAGCAGTACTTC
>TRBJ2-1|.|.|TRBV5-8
CASEQVKQFF
TGTGCCAGCGAACAGGTTAAGCAGTTCTTC
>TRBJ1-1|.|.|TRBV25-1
CASSEILDSEAFF
TGTGCCAGCAGTGAAATTTTGGATTCTGAAGCTTTCTTT
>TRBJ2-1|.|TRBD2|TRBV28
CASRTWTSLNEQFF
TGTGCCAGCAGGACCTGGACTAGCCTCAATGAGCAGTTCTTC
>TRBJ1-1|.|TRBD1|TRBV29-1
CSVPGQGYTEAFF
TGCAGCGTTCCTGGACAGGGTTACACTGAAGCTTTCTTT
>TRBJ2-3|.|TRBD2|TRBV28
CAASGKGGDTQYF
TGTGCGGCTAGCGGGAAGGGGGGAGATACGCAGTATTTT
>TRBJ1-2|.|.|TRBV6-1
CASSEKIHFEGYTF
TGTGCCAGCAGTGAAAAGATACATTTCGAAGGCTACACCTTC
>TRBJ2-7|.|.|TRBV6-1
CASSEARLLMLDKYF
TGTGCCAGCAGTGAAGCGCGACTGCTTATGCTGGATAAGTACTTC
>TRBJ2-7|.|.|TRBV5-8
CASSFSQRVPYEQYF
TGTGCCAGCAGCTTCAGCCAGCGGGTTCCCTACGAGCAGTACTTC
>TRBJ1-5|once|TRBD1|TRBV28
CASSARGASNQPQHF
TGTGCCAGCAGTGCCAGGGGGGCTAGCAATCAGCCCCAGCATTTT
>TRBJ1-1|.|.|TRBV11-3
CASSLKPQRARGTEAFF
TGTGCCAGCAGCTTAAAACCCCAGAGGGCCCGGGGGACTGAAGCTTTCTTT
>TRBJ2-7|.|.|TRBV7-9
CASSTTGRDLYEQYF
TGTGCCAGCAGCACGACGGGGCGAGACCTCTACGAGCAGTACTTC
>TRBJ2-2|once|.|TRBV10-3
CAISEAGELFF
TGTGCCATCAGTGAGGCCGGGGAGCTGTTTTTT
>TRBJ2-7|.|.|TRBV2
CASSEAGFHEQYF
TGTGCCAGCAGTGAAGCGGGTTTCCACGAGCAGTACTTC
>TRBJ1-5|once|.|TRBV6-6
CASGAYPSNQPQHF
TGTGCCAGTGGGGCGTACCCAAGCAATCAGCCCCAGCATTTT
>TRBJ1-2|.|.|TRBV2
CASFMDSGYTF
TGTGCCAGCTTCATGGACTCTGGCTACACCTTC
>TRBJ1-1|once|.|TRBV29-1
CSVLDTEAFF
TGCAGCGTTCTCGACACTGAAGCTTTCTTT
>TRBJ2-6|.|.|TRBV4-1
CASSGPAAISGANVLTF
TGCGCCAGCAGCGGGCCGGCAGCCATCTCTGGGGCCAACGTCCTGACTTTC
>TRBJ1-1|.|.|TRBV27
CASSSVSKNTEAFF
TGTGCCAGCAGTTCAGTGAGTAAGAACACTGAAGCTTTCTTT
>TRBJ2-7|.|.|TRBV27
CASSLDSGLWEQYF
TGTGCCAGCAGTTTAGACAGCGGGTTGTGGGAGCAGTACTTC
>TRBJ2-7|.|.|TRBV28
CASSLSPETAYEQYF
TGTGCCAGCAGTTTATCCCCCGAGACAGCCTACGAGCAGTACTTC
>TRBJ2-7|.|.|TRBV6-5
CASSLARAGWEQYF
TGTGCCAGCAGCCTCGCGAGGGCGGGATGGGAGCAGTACTTC
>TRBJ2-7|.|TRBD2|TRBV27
CASSYGPAAGVNEQYF
TGTGCCAGCAGTTATGGTCCCGCAGCGGGAGTGAACGAGCAGTACTTC
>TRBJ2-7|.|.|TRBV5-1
CASSTTQGPGYEQYF
TGCGCCAGCAGCACAACTCAGGGGCCGGGCTACGAGCAGTACTTC
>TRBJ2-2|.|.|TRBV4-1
CASSLDLEDGELFF
TGCGCCAGCAGCCTCGACTTGGAGGACGGGGAGCTGTTTTTT
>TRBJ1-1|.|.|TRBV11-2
CASSLALGEAFF
TGTGCCAGCAGCTTAGCTTTAGGTGAAGCTTTCTTT